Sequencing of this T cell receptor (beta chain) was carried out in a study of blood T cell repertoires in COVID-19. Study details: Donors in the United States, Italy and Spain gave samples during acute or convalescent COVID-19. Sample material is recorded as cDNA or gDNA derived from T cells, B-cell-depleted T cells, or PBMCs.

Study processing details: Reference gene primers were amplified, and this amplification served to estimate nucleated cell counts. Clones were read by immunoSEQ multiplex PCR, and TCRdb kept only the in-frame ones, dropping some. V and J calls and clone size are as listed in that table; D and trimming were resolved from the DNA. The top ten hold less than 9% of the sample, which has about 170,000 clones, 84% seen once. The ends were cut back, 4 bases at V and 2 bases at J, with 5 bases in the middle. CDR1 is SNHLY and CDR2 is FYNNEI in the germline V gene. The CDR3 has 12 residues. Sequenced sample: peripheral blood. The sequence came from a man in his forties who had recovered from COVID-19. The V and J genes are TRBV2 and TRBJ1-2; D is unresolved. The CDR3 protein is CASSAGNYGYTF. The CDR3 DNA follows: TGTGCCAGCAGTGCGGGGAACTATGGCTACACCTTC.